This entry is about one TCR beta chain. Its specificity is not known. The record originates from a study of T cell responses to AZD1222 COVID-19 vaccine. Profiling relied on immunoSEQ multiplex PCR, and the TCRdb table lists in-frame clones only, not all of them. Of around 140,000 clones listed, 70% to 90% are singletons. General study points: Close to half of all spike-specific TCRs reportedly target regions of the variants that are unmutated.

The sample was peripheral blood, taken on day 0 of AZD1222 vaccination. This receptor was identified in an adult in good health.

CDR3: CASRIEGSYNSPLHF. The CDR3 coding sequence is TGCGCCAGCAGGATCGAGGGCTCCTATAATTCACCCCTCCACTTT. The chain joins TRBV5-1 to TRBJ1-6; D remains unclear. Germline lookup yields CDR1 SGHRS and CDR2 YFSETQ. The CDR3 runs 15 residues. The germline V and J ends were trimmed by 5 bases and 0 bases, with 9 bases remaining between them.